Detailed here is one TCR beta chain. What it binds is unknown. The sample belongs to a study of T cell responses to AZD1222 COVID-19 vaccine. At the level of the study: Pooled in the analysis were second doses at about 4 or about 12 weeks.

The CDR3 is 17 amino acids. Study-wide findings and caveats: Dominant CD4 TCR responses targeted spike regions 160-218 and 743-854.

Repertoires were generated with immunoSEQ multiplex PCR, while TCRdb's copy carries only in-frame clones and drops some. The data show about 140,000 clones, with roughly 92% seen just once and approximately 4.7% held by the top ten. V gene TRBV21-1 combines with J gene TRBJ1-5; the D segment call TRBD1 is taken from the table without a DNA check. TRBV21-1 is a documented pseudogene. Sample: peripheral blood, taken on day 0 of AZD1222 vaccination. This TCR was sampled from an adult in good health. The CDR3 bases are TGTGCCAGCAGCAAAAAAGGTCGTGGGGGCGGCCATCAGCCCCAGCATTTT. It specifies CASSKKGRGGGHQPQHF.